Presented here are 21 T cell receptor beta chains from one specimen sequenced in a study of T cells after yellow fever vaccination. A single record per CDR3 protein comes from TCRdb applying MiXCR to the 5' RACE reads. Of 250,000 or so distinct CDR3 sequences in the sample, more than 3.5% were seen once. The sequences come from PBMCs, collected 15 days after the yellow fever booster vaccination. The receptors stem from a man aged 18 to 29 who received the YFV17D yellow fever vaccine.

This clonotype showed up many times. The rearrangement uses TRBV5-1 and TRBJ2-1; 7 positions agree with TRBD2. The CDR3 sequence is 15 residues long. The J segment lost 8 bases and the V segment lost 1 base, leaving 9 bases of the junction unmatched. CDR1 and CDR2 (germline): SGHRS, YFSETQ. The CDR3 protein is CASSLTGGGFDEQFF. The CDR3 DNA follows: TGCGCCAGCAGCTTGACAGGCGGGGGATTTGATGAGCAGTTCTTC.

This clonotype has ten or more counts. The CDR3 reads CASSSPGQGYGYTF. The CDR3 DNA follows: TGCGCCAGCAGCTCGCCGGGACAGGGGTATGGCTACACCTTC. The chain has TRBV5-1 and TRBJ1-2, with 10 bases matching TRBD1. J gave up 5 bases and V 3 bases, and 4 bases lay outside the gene matches. This CDR3 is built from 14 residues. Germline assignment: CDR1 SGHRS and CDR2 YFSETQ. Complete variable domain (other parts from reference TRBV5-1 and TRBJ1-2): KAGVTQTPRYLIKTRGQQVTLSCSPISGHRSVSWYQQTPGQGLQFLFEYFSETQRNKGNFPGRFSGRQFSNSRSEMNVSTLELGDSALYLCASSSPGQGYGYTFGSGTRLTVV.

This clonotype was counted many times. The chain combines TRBV25-1 with TRBJ1-4; a possible D gene is TRBD1 (6 bases). Germline CDR1 and CDR2: MGHDK and SYGVNS. V dropped 5 bases and J dropped 3 bases, with 10 bases sitting between them. CDR3 size: 14 residues. The DNA for the CDR3 is TGTGCCAGCAGTTGGCAGGGGCCTAATGAAAAACTGTTTTTT. It codes for CASSWQGPNEKLFF. The full variable domain, rest sourced from reference TRBV25-1 and TRBJ1-4, is EADIYQTPRYLVIGTGKKITLECSQTMGHDKMYWYQQDPGMELHLIHYSYGVNSTEKGDLSSESTVSRIRTEHFPLTLESARPSHTSQYLCASSWQGPNEKLFFGSGTQLSVL.

The sample holds many counts of this clonotype. This chain links TRBV4-1 with TRBJ2-2; D possibly matches TRBD1 or TRBD2 (5 bases each). This CDR3 comprises 16 residues. Germline V gene sequence: CDR1 MGHRA, CDR2 YSYEKL. The germline V and J ends were trimmed by 1 base and 6 bases, with 15 bases remaining between them. In nucleotides, the CDR3 is TGCGCCAGCAGCCAAGCGCTAGGGGACCGTGCCGGGGAGCTGTTTTTT. It encodes CASSQALGDRAGELFF.

This clonotype was found many times. The rearrangement links TRBV28 to TRBJ1-4; 9 nucleotides agree with TRBD1. V shed 4 bases, J shed 7 bases, and the junction held 13 bases outside the gene matches. Germline CDR1 MDHEN, CDR2 SYDVKM. There are 17 residues in the CDR3. The CDR3 region is CASSSSGTGSLGEKLFF. The DNA for the CDR3 is TGTGCCAGCAGTTCCTCCGGGACAGGGTCCCTTGGTGAAAAACTGTTTTTT. The full variable domain, its missing parts supplied by reference TRBV28 and TRBJ1-4, is DVKVTQSSRYLVKRTGEKVFLECVQDMDHENMFWYRQDPGLGLRLIYFSYDVKMKEKGDIPEGYSVSREKKERFSLILESASTNQTSMYLCASSSSGTGSLGEKLFFGSGTQLSVL.

This clonotype has at least ten counts. The chain recombines TRBV5-1 with TRBJ2-1; tentatively, D is TRBD1 or TRBD2 (5 bases each). The germline CDR1 and CDR2 sequences are SGHRS and YFSETQ. The CDR3 is 14 residues long. Trimming cost V 0 bases and J 6 bases, with 10 bases left between them. CDR3 protein: CASSLALRGNEQFF. In DNA, the CDR3 is TGCGCCAGCAGCTTGGCCTTGAGGGGCAATGAGCAGTTCTTC.

In this sample, this clonotype turned up many times. J is TRBJ2-2 and V is TRBV5-5; D perhaps matches TRBD2 (7 bases). CDR3 length: 14 amino acids. The V end was cut by 3 bases, the J end by 7 bases, with 13 bases between. Looked up from germline, CDR1 is SGHKS and CDR2 is YYEKEE (reference sequence). DNA of the CDR3: TGTGCCAGCAGCTCCGCGGGGGCCGTCGGGGAGCTGTTTTTT. It translates to CASSSAGAVGELFF.

This clonotype was counted ten times or more. The V call is TRBV4-1, the J call TRBJ2-2, with D tentatively TRBD2 (5 bases). Trimming pared 4 bases from V and 6 bases from J, leaving 15 bases between. The CDR3 spans 15 residues. Germline CDR1 is MGHRA and CDR2 is YSYEKL. This CDR3 reads CASSRLGMLPGELFF. The CDR3 nucleotides are TGCGCCAGCAGCCGGCTCGGGATGCTCCCCGGGGAGCTGTTTTTT.

This clonotype has at least ten counts. DNA of the CDR3: TGTGCCAGCAGCGTAGGGGGGGGCAAAACCGGGGAGCTGTTTTTT. This sequence encodes CASSVGGGKTGELFF. The chain uses TRBV9 and TRBJ2-2; a possible D gene is TRBD2 (7 bases). CDR1 SGDLS and CDR2 YYNGEE come from the germline V gene. The V gene lost 0 bases and the J gene lost 5 bases, with 11 bases spanning the gap. The CDR3 has 15 residues.

In its sample, this clonotype was seen many times. The chain combines TRBV7-6 with TRBJ2-7; possible D gene TRBD2, 6 bases. The germline V gene has CDR1 SGHVS and CDR2 FNYEAQ. The V gene lost 4 bases and the J gene lost 0 bases, with 13 bases spanning the gap. The CDR3 totals 15 residues. As DNA, the CDR3 is TGTGCCAGCAGCTCAGAACGGGGGACCTCCTACGAGCAGTACGTC. This codes for CASSSERGTSYEQYV.

Many counts were recorded for this clonotype. The chain uses TRBV5-6 and TRBJ2-3, with a tentative D call TRBD1 (7 bases). CDR1 is SGHDT and CDR2 is YYEEEE in the germline V gene. The CDR3 has 17 amino acids. Between the trimmed V and J ends, which lost 3 bases and 10 bases, there was a span of 27 bases. CDR3 DNA sequence: TGTGCCAGCAGCTGGGGGGCTAGGGACAGCGTTCGGACGGCGCAGTATTTT. Amino acids: CASSWGARDSVRTAQYF.

The table lists this clonotype with many counts. The chain combines TRBV29-1 with TRBJ1-1; D not resolved. CDR1 and CDR2 (germline): SQVTM, ANQGSEA. V was clipped by 6 bases and J by 6 bases, with 14 bases between them. The CDR3 spans 12 residues. DNA for the CDR3: TGCAGCGTCGCCCCCGCAGGCGCTGAAGCTTTCTTT. Translating gives CSVAPAGAEAFF.

This clonotype showed up many times. The gene calls are TRBV7-2 and TRBJ1-3, with D possibly matching TRBD1 (5 bases). Germline V lookup: CDR1 SGHTA, CDR2 FQGNSA. The CDR3 totals 13 residues. Trimming removed 10 bases from V and 0 bases from J, with 10 bases in between. The DNA of the CDR3 is TGTGCCACCCGGGGCCGCTCTGGAAACACCATATATTTT. It is translated as CATRGRSGNTIYF.

This clonotype was counted at least ten times. The V gene is TRBV2, the J gene TRBJ1-1; perhaps TRBD1 as D (5 bases). The CDR3 extends over 14 amino acids. In germline, CDR1 is SNHLY, CDR2 FYNNEI. V was shortened by 7 bases and J by 0 bases, with 12 bases between the two germline ends. The DNA for the CDR3 is TGTGCCAGCACGCTAGACAGCATGAACACTGAAGCTTTCTTT. Translated, it gives CASTLDSMNTEAFF.

This clonotype was observed at least ten times. The chain links TRBV5-4 to TRBJ2-3, with D unresolved. Germline V CDR1 and CDR2: SGHNT, YYREEE (reference sequence). Deletions cut 1 base from V and 2 bases from J, with 8 bases between. The CDR3 length is 14 residues. The CDR3 nucleotides are TGTGCCAGCAGCTTGAAGACCAACACAGATACGCAGTATTTT. This sequence encodes CASSLKTNTDTQYF.

This clonotype was detected ten times or more. The chain carries TRBV29-1 and TRBJ1-2, with D possibly matching TRBD1 (5 bases). Germline CDR1 and CDR2: SQVTM and ANQGSEA. This CDR3 spans 13 amino acids. Trimming removed 2 bases at V and 7 bases at J, with 14 bases between. In DNA form, the CDR3 reads TGCAGCGTTGAAAGGGGAGAGGGTAGTGGCTACACCTTC. Translated, it gives CSVERGEGSGYTF.

This clonotype has at least ten counts. The genes are TRBV20-1 and TRBJ2-1, with D possibly TRBD1 on 6 matching bases. The CDR3 contains 18 residues. The germline V gene encodes CDR1 DFQATT and CDR2 SNEGSKA (reference sequence). Trimming took off 3 bases at V and 0 bases at J, with 21 bases between the two ends. DNA of the CDR3: TGCAGTGCTAGGGCCCAGGGGAACAGACCCAGCTCCTACAATGAGCAGTTCTTC. Translating gives CSARAQGNRPSSYNEQFF.

This clonotype occurred many times. The chain links TRBV5-1 to TRBJ2-5; D call uncertain. CDR1 and CDR2 (germline): SGHRS, YFSETQ. This CDR3 spans 13 amino acids. With 2 bases removed from V and 5 bases from J, the gap between germline ends came to 10 bases. The CDR3 spells CASSFRLGETQYF. Written as DNA, the CDR3 is TGCGCCAGCAGCTTTAGACTTGGGGAGACCCAGTACTTC.

This clonotype was detected many times. The chain is built from TRBV5-4 and TRBJ1-4; D is perhaps TRBD1 (5 bases). V dropped 5 bases and J dropped 7 bases, with 12 bases sitting between them. This CDR3 contains 13 residues. Germline V gene lookup returns CDR1 SGHNT and CDR2 YYREEE (reference sequence). The CDR3 sequence: CASSIGGGEKLFF. CDR3 in DNA: TGTGCCAGCAGTATCGGGGGGGGTGAAAAACTGTTTTTT.

This clonotype was detected ten times or more. The chain joins TRBV30 to TRBJ1-1; D is unclear. This CDR3 contains 14 residues. The germline V gene encodes CDR1 GTSNPN and CDR2 SVGIG (reference sequence). Trimming removed 5 bases from V and 0 bases from J, with 13 bases in between. The chain's CDR3 is CAWGLGLMNTEAFF. The CDR3 DNA sequence: TGTGCCTGGGGGTTAGGGCTGATGAACACTGAAGCTTTCTTT.

In its sample, this clonotype was seen many times. The chain combines TRBV27 with TRBJ2-5; TRBD1 might be the D (5 bases). CDR3 size: 14 residues. Germline assignment: CDR1 MNHEY and CDR2 SMNVEV (reference sequence). Trimming took off 2 bases at V and 5 bases at J, with 12 bases between the two ends. The CDR3 sequence: CASSLSVGRETQYF. CDR3 nucleotides: TGTGCCAGCAGTTTAAGCGTGGGGCGGGAGACCCAGTACTTC.